This TCR beta chain was observed in a study of T cells after yellow fever vaccination. In this sample, this clonotype turned up many times. Its target is unknown. Study outcomes and limitations: There was a small share of clonotypes that showed up in both the CD4 and CD8 compartments. At around 96% for CD4 and just over 85% for CD8, most primary-vaccination clones showed up again after the booster.

Template-switching 5'RACE yielded the TCR cDNA; a universal primer site and UMIs were added in the process. In TCRdb, the 5' RACE reads were re-called with MiXCR into one record per CDR3 protein. The sample includes some 240,000 distinct CDR3 sequences, roughly 5.2% of them seen just once. Germline trimming cut 1 base from V and 1 base from J; bases unmatched to any gene: 16. The CDR3 totals 21 residues. Germline CDR1 is SGHDN and CDR2 is FVKESK. The rearrangement uses TRBV14 and TRBJ2-2; 9 positions agree with TRBD2. Sample: CD4+ T cells sorted from PBMCs, taken on the day of the yellow fever booster vaccination. This receptor was taken from a man aged 18 to 29 who received the YFV17D yellow fever vaccine. The CDR3 loop is CASSQAPPGLARFLNTGELFF. The DNA of the CDR3 is TGTGCCAGCAGCCAAGCCCCTCCGGGACTAGCTCGCTTCTTGAACACCGGGGAGCTGTTTTTT.